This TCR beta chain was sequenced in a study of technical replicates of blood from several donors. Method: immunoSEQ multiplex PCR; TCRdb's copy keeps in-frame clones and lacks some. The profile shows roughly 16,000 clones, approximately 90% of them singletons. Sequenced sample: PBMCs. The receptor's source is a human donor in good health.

The CDR3 here is CASSINGQGSIEKLFF. In DNA form, the CDR3 reads TGTGCCAGTAGTATTAACGGACAGGGGAGCATCGAAAAACTGTTTTTT. The chain recombines TRBV19 with TRBJ1-4; the match to TRBD1 covers 9 bases. After removal of 3 bases from V and 8 bases from J, the junction contained 10 bases not matched to a gene. This CDR3 region has 16 residues. CDR1 is LNHDA and CDR2 is SQIVND in the germline V gene (reference sequence).